This TCR beta chain was sequenced in a study of memory B cells and T cells in multiple sclerosis. Notes on the study in general: Compartments had unequal clone-set sizes, affecting shared clonotype counts.

Trimming took 5 bases from V and 0 from J, leaving 14 bases between them. This CDR3 spans 16 amino acids. Germline V gene lookup returns CDR1 MDHEN and CDR2 SYDVKM. Sequencing was performed with immunoSEQ multiplex PCR; in TCRdb, only in-frame clones are kept and a portion is missing. The sample has 12,000 to 15,000 clones; about 70% are singletons. Comments on this clone: The target antigen is unknown.

The rearrangement links TRBV28 to TRBJ2-1; weak D call: TRBD2 (5 bases). The source material was memory (CD45RO+) CD4+ T cells from blood. The receptor comes from a human donor with multiple sclerosis. The CDR3 spells CASSTRTLSSYNEQFF. For the CDR3, the DNA is TGTGCCAGCAGTACCAGGACTTTGAGCTCCTACAATGAGCAGTTCTTC. Combining the CDR3 with reference TRBV28 and TRBJ2-1 gives the whole variable domain DVKVTQSSRYLVKRTGEKVFLECVQDMDHENMFWYRQDPGLGLRLIYFSYDVKMKEKGDIPEGYSVSREKKERFSLILESASTNQTSMYLCASSTRTLSSYNEQFFGPGTRLTVL.